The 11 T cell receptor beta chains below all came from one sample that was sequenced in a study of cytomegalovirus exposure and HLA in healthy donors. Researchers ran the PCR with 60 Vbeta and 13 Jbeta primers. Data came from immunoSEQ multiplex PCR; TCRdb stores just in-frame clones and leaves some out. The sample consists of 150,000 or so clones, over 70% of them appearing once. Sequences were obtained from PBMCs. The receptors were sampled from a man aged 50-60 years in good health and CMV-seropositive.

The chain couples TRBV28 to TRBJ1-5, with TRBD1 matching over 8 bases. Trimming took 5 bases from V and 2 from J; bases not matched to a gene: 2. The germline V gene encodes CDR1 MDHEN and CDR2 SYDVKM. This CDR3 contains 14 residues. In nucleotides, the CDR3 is TGTGCCAGCAGTGTGACAGGGGGCAATCAGCCCCAGCATTTT. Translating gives CASSVTGGNQPQHF.

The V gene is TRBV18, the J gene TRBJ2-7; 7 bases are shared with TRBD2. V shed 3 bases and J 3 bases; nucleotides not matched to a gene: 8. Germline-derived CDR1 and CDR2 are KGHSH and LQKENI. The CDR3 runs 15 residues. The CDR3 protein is CASSPSGLEGYEQYF. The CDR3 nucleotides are TGTGCCAGCTCACCGTCCGGACTAGAGGGCTACGAGCAGTACTTC.

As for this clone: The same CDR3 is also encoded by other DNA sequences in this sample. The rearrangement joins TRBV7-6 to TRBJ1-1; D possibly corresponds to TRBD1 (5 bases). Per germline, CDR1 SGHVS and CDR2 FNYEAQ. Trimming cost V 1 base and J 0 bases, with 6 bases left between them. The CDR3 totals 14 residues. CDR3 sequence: CASSLGGLNTEAFF. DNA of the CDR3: TGTGCCAGCAGCTTAGGGGGCCTGAACACTGAAGCTTTCTTT.

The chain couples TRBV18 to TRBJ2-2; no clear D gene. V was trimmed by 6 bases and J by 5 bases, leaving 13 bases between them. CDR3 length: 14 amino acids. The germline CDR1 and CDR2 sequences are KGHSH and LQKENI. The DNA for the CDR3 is TGTGCCAGCTCGCCGCCTCTTCGGACCGGGGAGCTGTTTTTT. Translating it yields CASSPPLRTGELFF.

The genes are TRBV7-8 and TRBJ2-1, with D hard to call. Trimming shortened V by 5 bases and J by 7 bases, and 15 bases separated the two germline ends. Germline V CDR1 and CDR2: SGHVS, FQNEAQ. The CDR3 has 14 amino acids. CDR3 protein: CASSHRVQSNEQFF. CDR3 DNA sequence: TGTGCCAGCAGCCACCGTGTACAGTCAAATGAGCAGTTCTTC. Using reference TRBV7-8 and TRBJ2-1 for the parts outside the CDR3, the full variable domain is GAGVSQSPRYKVAKRGQDVALRCDPISGHVSLFWYQQALGQGPEFLTYFQNEAQLDKSGLPSDRFFAERPEGSVSTLKIQRTQQEDSAVYLCASSHRVQSNEQFFGPGTRLTVL.

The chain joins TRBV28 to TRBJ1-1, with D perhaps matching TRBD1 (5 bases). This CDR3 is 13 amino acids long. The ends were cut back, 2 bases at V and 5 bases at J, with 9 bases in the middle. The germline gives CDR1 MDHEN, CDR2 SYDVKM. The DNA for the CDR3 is TGTGCCAGCAGTTTACGACAGTTTACTGAAGCTTTCTTT. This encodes CASSLRQFTEAFF.

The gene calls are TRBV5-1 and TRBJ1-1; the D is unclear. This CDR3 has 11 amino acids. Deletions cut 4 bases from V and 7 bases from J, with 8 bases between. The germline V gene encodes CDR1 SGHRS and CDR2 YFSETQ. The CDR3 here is CASSAGGEAFF. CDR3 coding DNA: TGCGCCAGCAGCGCGGGAGGTGAAGCTTTCTTT. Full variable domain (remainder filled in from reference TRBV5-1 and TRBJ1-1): KAGVTQTPRYLIKTRGQQVTLSCSPISGHRSVSWYQQTPGQGLQFLFEYFSETQRNKGNFPGRFSGRQFSNSRSEMNVSTLELGDSALYLCASSAGGEAFFGQGTRLTVV.

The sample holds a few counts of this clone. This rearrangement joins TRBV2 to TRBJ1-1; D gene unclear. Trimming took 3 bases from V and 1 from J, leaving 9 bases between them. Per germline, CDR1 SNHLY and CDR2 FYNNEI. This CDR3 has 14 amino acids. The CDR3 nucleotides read TGTGCCAGCAGTGAGTCTGGCCCGAACACTGAAGCTTTCTTT. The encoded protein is CASSESGPNTEAFF. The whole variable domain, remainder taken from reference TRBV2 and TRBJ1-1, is EPEVTQTPSHQVTQMGQEVILRCVPISNHLYFYWYRQILGQKVEFLVSFYNNEISEKSEIFDDQFSVERPDGSNFTLKIRSTKLEDSAMYFCASSESGPNTEAFFGQGTRLTVV.

CDR3 amino acids: CASSSFSGLFYNEQFF. In nucleotides, the CDR3 is TGTGCCAGCAGCTCCTTCAGCGGGCTCTTCTACAATGAGCAGTTCTTC. J is TRBJ2-1 and V is TRBV7-8; D possibly corresponds to TRBD2 (6 bases). Trimming took 4 bases from V and 3 from J, leaving 16 bases between them. This CDR3 region has 16 residues. CDR1 and CDR2 from the germline V gene are SGHVS and FQNEAQ. Using reference TRBV7-8 and TRBJ2-1 for the parts outside the CDR3, the full variable domain is GAGVSQSPRYKVAKRGQDVALRCDPISGHVSLFWYQQALGQGPEFLTYFQNEAQLDKSGLPSDRFFAERPEGSVSTLKIQRTQQEDSAVYLCASSSFSGLFYNEQFFGPGTRLTVL.

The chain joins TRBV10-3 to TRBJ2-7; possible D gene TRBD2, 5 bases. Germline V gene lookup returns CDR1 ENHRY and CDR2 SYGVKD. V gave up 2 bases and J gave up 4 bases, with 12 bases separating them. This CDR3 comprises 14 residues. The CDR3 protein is CAISETGPGYEQYF. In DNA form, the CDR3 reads TGTGCCATCAGTGAGACCGGACCGGGGTACGAGCAGTACTTC.

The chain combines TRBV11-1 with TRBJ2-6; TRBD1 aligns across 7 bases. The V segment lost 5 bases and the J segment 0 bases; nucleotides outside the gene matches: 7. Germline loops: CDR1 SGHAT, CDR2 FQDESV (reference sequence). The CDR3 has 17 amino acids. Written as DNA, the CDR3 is TGTGCCAGCAGCCCTAGGGGGCTAGCCTCTGGGGCCAACGTCCTGACTTTC. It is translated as CASSPRGLASGANVLTF.